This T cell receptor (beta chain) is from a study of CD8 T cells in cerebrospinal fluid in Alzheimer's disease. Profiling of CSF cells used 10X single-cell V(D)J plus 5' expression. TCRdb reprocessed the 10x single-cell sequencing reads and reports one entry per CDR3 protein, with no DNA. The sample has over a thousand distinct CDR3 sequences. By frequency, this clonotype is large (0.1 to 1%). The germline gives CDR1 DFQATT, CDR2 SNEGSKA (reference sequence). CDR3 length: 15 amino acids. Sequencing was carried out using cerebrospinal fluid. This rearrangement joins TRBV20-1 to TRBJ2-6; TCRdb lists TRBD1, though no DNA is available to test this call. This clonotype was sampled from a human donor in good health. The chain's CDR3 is CSASGGARGANVLTF.